This T cell receptor (beta chain) originates from a study of neurological immune-mediated disorders. This clonotype has at least ten counts. Unsorted libraries were generated from 2 million PBMCs. These cells had been stored in RNAlater at -80 C. Using its own MiXCR run on the 5' RACE reads, TCRdb lists one record per CDR3 protein. The sample consists of tens of thousands of distinct CDR3 sequences, roughly 3.3% of them appearing once. V shed 1 base and J shed 2 bases, with 6 bases lying between them. The CDR3 loop spans 14 amino acids. Germline CDR1 is SGHTA and CDR2 is FQGTGA. This clonotype was obtained from a woman aged 50 to 60 with multiple sclerosis. The chain has TRBV7-3 and TRBJ1-3; D gene unclear. What was sequenced was PBMCs. In DNA, the CDR3 is TGTGCCAGCAGCTTAATTGGGGCTGGAAACACCATATATTTT. The encoded protein is CASSLIGAGNTIYF.